The present T cell receptor (beta chain) was sequenced within a study of cytomegalovirus exposure and HLA in healthy donors. Across the whole study: Around 81% of around 400 genotyped donors fell in the Caucasian-associated ancestry cluster.

Trimming cost V 5 bases and J 5 bases, with 12 bases left between them. The CDR3 contains 13 residues. Germline CDR1 and CDR2: SGHTA and FQGTGA. Worth noting for this clone: What it binds is unknown.

Study-level findings and limits: Earlier analysis found most TCR beta V segments productive about 87% or about 30% of the time. In a later analysis, common viral pathogens appeared linked to several of the most significant clusters. The authors judged a highly shared variant cluster likely a sequencing artifact.

PCR primers comprised 60 Vbeta and 13 Jbeta primers. The method was immunoSEQ multiplex PCR; TCRdb's version includes in-frame clones alone and lacks a portion of them. This sample has 110,000 to 150,000 clones; 60% to 85% occur once, and the top ten carry 2.5% to 3.5%. The genes are TRBV7-3 and TRBJ2-5, with D possibly matching TRBD1 (5 bases). Sample: PBMCs. The sequence came from a male donor in good health and CMV-seronegative. The CDR3 DNA follows: TGTGCCAGCAGCCAGGACATAGATGAGACCCAGTACTTC. Its translation is CASSQDIDETQYF.